The present TCR beta chain was sequenced within a study of blood T cell repertoires in COVID-19. Libraries were prepared by immunoSEQ multiplex PCR; TCRdb keeps only in-frame clonotypes and omits some of them. The sample lists about 70,000 clones, roughly four fifths seen once, with 25% to 30% in the top ten. The V gene's germline CDR1 is LNHDA and CDR2 SQIVND (reference sequence). Trimming took 0 bases from V and 3 from J, leaving 9 bases between them. This CDR3 region has 15 residues. The V call is TRBV19, the J call TRBJ2-4, with D maybe TRBD2 (6 bases). Sequences were obtained from peripheral blood. The sequence came from an elderly woman with active or convalescent COVID-19. The CDR3 region is CASSIDGEVKNIQYF. The CDR3 nucleotides are TGTGCCAGTAGTATAGATGGGGAGGTCAAAAACATTCAGTACTTC.